Listed here are 3 T cell receptor beta chains from one sample, sequenced in a study of monozygotic twins with inflammatory bowel disease. TCRdb reprocessed the 5' RACE reads and stores each CDR3 protein as one record, lacking DNA. The sample shows 350,000 to 500,000 distinct CDR3 sequences, and more than 2% sits with its ten largest clones. Specimen: blood. Receptors were obtained from a human donor with ulcerative colitis or Crohn's disease, or a healthy co-twin of an affected twin (not recorded which).

V and J are TRBV29-1 and TRBJ2-3; TCRdb indicates TRBD1, and absent DNA this call remains unverified. CDR3 length equals 13 residues. Germline V CDR1 and CDR2: SQVTM, ANQGSEA. The CDR3 is CSVRGGATDTQYF.

The genes are TRBV11-2 and TRBJ1-5; the TRBD1 assignment by TCRdb is unverifiable without DNA. The CDR3 is 18 amino acids. Germline-derived CDR1 and CDR2 are SGHAT and FQNNGV. The CDR3 sequence: CASSPIRDRGLKNQPQHF.

V and J are TRBV12-3 or TRBV12-4 and TRBJ1-2. CDR3 size: 13 residues. CDR3 region: CASSSGSDYGYTF.